This T cell receptor beta chain was observed in a study of radiotherapy plus CTLA-4 blockade in lung cancer. Study-level information: Objective responses occurred in 18% of patients; over 30% had disease control.

The CDR3 contains 17 residues. The germline V and J ends were trimmed by 4 bases and 3 bases, with 22 bases remaining between them. Looked up from germline, CDR1 is SGHDN and CDR2 is FVKESK. On this clone itself: The antigen is undetermined.

Ipilimumab-mediated CTLA-4 blockade plus focal radiation was given to patients having chemo-refractory metastatic non-small-cell lung cancer. Study-level points and caveats: Once radiotherapy plus ipilimumab had been given, TCR clones derived from tumor expanded in blood. Early blood T cell clone changes and increased post-radiation serum interferon-beta were reportedly the strongest response predictors.

TCRdb keeps only in-frame clones here, not all; method: immunoSEQ multiplex PCR. The table records tens of thousands of clones, around nine tenths of them present only once. The clonotype was recovered from a human donor with non-small cell lung cancer that progressed on radiotherapy plus ipilimumab. Material: peripheral blood, obtained from a patient treated with radiotherapy plus ipilimumab. The chain is built from TRBV14 and TRBJ2-7; a possible D gene is TRBD1 (6 bases). This CDR3 is CASSPISLRDNRYEQYF. The CDR3 region has the DNA TGTGCCAGCAGCCCCATTTCTCTTCGGGACAACCGCTACGAGCAGTACTTC. Complete variable domain (other parts from reference TRBV14 and TRBJ2-7): EAGVTQFPSHSVIEKGQTVTLRCDPISGHDNLYWYRRVMGKEIKFLLHFVKESKQDESGMPNNRFLAERTGGTYSTLKVQPAELEDSGVYFCASSPISLRDNRYEQYFGPGTRLTVT.